Sequencing of this T cell receptor (beta chain) was carried out in a study of early T cells in non-severe SARS-CoV-2 infection. Turning to the study itself: It was bulk RNA from unsorted whole blood that was sequenced, and the chains were unpaired. Study-wide findings and caveats: Reliance on VDJdb matching favored anti-spike CD8 responses; private and CD4 specificities were missed.

The CDR3 runs to 15 residues. V was pared by 5 bases and J by 0 bases, with 12 bases between. Looked up from germline, CDR1 is SGHNT and CDR2 is YYREEE (reference sequence). Individual cDNA molecules were tagged with unique molecular identifiers, the study reported. MiXCR was run by TCRdb on the 5' RACE reads, yielding one entry per CDR3 protein. The sample consists of roughly 18,000 distinct CDR3 sequences, over 5% of them appearing once. The sample holds many counts of this clonotype. Its antigen is not known. The chain couples TRBV5-4 to TRBJ2-1; maybe TRBD1 (6 bases). Specimen: whole blood. The TCR originated in an adult who was a healthcare worker with PCR-confirmed SARS-CoV-2 infection or an uninfected control (not recorded which). CDR3 nucleotides: TGTGCCAGCAGTTTACAGGGCGCCTCCTACAATGAGCAGTTCTTC. Translated: CASSLQGASYNEQFF.